The 11 T cell receptor beta chains given below trace back to one sample, sequenced in a study of tumor-infiltrating lymphocytes in primary liver carcinoma. The researchers produced TCR beta cDNA from around 500 ng total RNA with a constant-region primer. ARM-PCR was slightly modified, and three nested multiplex PCR rounds with it gave rise to the TCR beta libraries. A C-beta reverse primer was combined with TRBV1-TRBV30 forward primers in the first two PCR rounds, and each round had around 11 cycles. TCRdb re-called the multiplex PCR reads through MiXCR, storing one row per CDR3 protein. The sample includes approximately 53,000 distinct CDR3 sequences, about 78% of them seen just once. From roughly 20-30 mg of unsorted bulk tissue, DNA and RNA were co-extracted together. Source material: liver tumor tissue from sampling region 5. Subset reported: tumor region T5, tumor centre. These receptors originate from a man aged 35-49 years with primary liver carcinoma and hepatitis B virus infection.

In this sample, this clonotype turned up a few times. The CDR3 ends on some other residue instead of the conserved phenylalanine or tryptophan, so this is likely a read error. This rearrangement joins TRBV20-1 to TRBJ2-7, with TRBD2 as a possible D gene (5 bases). V was pared by 7 bases and J by 4 bases, with 11 bases between. The length of the CDR3 is 11 residues. Per germline, CDR1 DFQATT and CDR2 SNEGSKA (reference sequence). CDR3 nucleotides: TGCAGTGTGAAACGGGGTTACGAGCAGTACTCC. As protein: CSVKRGYEQYS.

The chain joins TRBV29-1 to TRBJ1-3; 9 bases are shared with TRBD1. The germline V gene encodes CDR1 SQVTM and CDR2 ANQGSEA. The V and J ends lost 8 bases and 4 bases, in that order; junction bases with no gene match: 12. The CDR3 runs 15 residues. The DNA for the CDR3 is TGCAGCATTTTGGGGTACAGGGGGCGAGGAAACACCATATATTTT. It yields the protein CSILGYRGRGNTIYF.

In its sample, this clonotype was seen a few times. The junction departs from the called germline gene at one end, perhaps through a read error. This chain links TRBV5-1 with TRBJ2-1, with TRBD2 identical over 10 bases. This CDR3 has 14 residues. Germline loops: CDR1 SGHRS, CDR2 YFSETQ. DNA for the CDR3: TGCGCTAGCACGTTAGCGGGAGGTTACCATGAGCAGTTCTTC. Encoded protein: CASTLAGGYHEQFF. Complete variable domain (other parts from reference TRBV5-1 and TRBJ2-1): KAGVTQTPRYLIKTRGQQVTLSCSPISGHRSVSWYQQTPGQGLQFLFEYFSETQRNKGNFPGRFSGRQFSNSRSEMNVSTLELGDSALYLCASTLAGGYHEQFFGPGTRLTVL.

On this clonotype: The junction shows a germline mismatch at one end, possibly a read error. The chain has TRBV14 and TRBJ2-7, with 9 bases matching TRBD1. The CDR3 loop spans 14 amino acids. Germline V gives CDR1 SGHDN, CDR2 FVKESK. CDR3 DNA: TGTGTCAGCAGCCGGGGACAGGGAGTCATCCGGCGGTACTTC. The encoded protein is CVSSRGQGVIRRYF.

To note about this clonotype: In this CDR3 the conserved last residue, phenylalanine or tryptophan, is missing, so a read error is likely. The chain joins TRBV12-3 or TRBV12-4 to TRBJ2-5; 7 bases are shared with TRBD2. The CDR3 is 13 amino acids. CDR3 coding DNA: TGCGTCAGCGGCCGAAGCGGGACAGAGACCCAGTACCTC. It is translated as CVSGRSGTETQYL.

The V and J genes are TRBV4-1 and TRBJ1-2; 8 nucleotides agree with TRBD1. CDR3 length: 16 residues. Germline loops: CDR1 MGHRA, CDR2 YSYEKL. V dropped 7 bases and J dropped 5; count of bases not matched to a gene: 15. CDR3 loop: CASTQSGTGDFYGYTF. CDR3 sequence (DNA): TGCGCCAGCACGCAATCCGGGACAGGCGATTTTTATGGCTACACCTTC.

Concerning this clonotype itself: The junction departs from germline at one end; a sequencing error may be responsible. V is TRBV28 and J is TRBJ2-5; TRBD2 might be the D (5 bases). CDR1 is MDHEN and CDR2 is SYDVKM in the germline V gene. This CDR3 comprises 14 residues. CDR3 region: CVSMQSGDPMTQYF. Written as DNA, the CDR3 is TGTGTCAGCATGCAAAGCGGAGACCCCATGACCCAGTACTTC.

The J gene is TRBJ2-2, the V gene TRBV11-1; no reliable D call. The CDR3 sequence is 14 residues long. The V end was cut by 6 bases, the J end by 6 bases, with 14 bases between. Germline loops: CDR1 SGHAT, CDR2 FQDESV (reference sequence). CDR3 nucleotide sequence: TGTGCCAGCAGTTTTTGGGCAAACTCCGGGGAGCTGTTTTTT. It is translated as CASSFWANSGELFF. The full variable domain, in which reference TRBV11-1 and TRBJ2-2 provide the parts outside the CDR3, is EAEVAQSPRYKITEKSQAVAFWCDPISGHATLYWYRQILGQGPELLVQFQDESVVDDSQLPKDRFSAERLKGVDSTLKIQPAELGDSAMYLCASSFWANSGELFFGEGSRLTVL.

This clonotype was seen only once. Relative to the germline gene, one junction end is altered; a read error may explain this. J is TRBJ2-1 and V is TRBV4-3; D gene uncertain. Germline assignment: CDR1 LGHNA and CDR2 YSLEER. This CDR3 spans 16 amino acids. In DNA form, the CDR3 reads TGCGCCAGCAGCCAAGATCCCGACTCAGGATACAGTGAGCAGTTCTTC. This codes for CASSQDPDSGYSEQFF.

Comment on this clonotype: The junction departs from the called germline gene at one end, perhaps through a read error. The gene calls are TRBV28 and TRBJ1-5; D is possibly TRBD1 (5 bases). From germline, CDR1 is MDHEN and CDR2 SYDVKM. This CDR3 region has 17 residues. The CDR3 sequence: CASRPIKGIGSNQHQHF. Written as DNA, the CDR3 is TGTGCCAGCAGACCCATTAAGGGGATCGGAAGCAATCAGCACCAGCATTTT.

Relative to its sample, this clonotype is medium-sized. The rearrangement uses TRBV12-3 or TRBV12-4 and TRBJ1-5, with a weak D call TRBD1 (5 bases). The CDR3 is 15 amino acids. With 5 bases removed from V and 2 bases from J, the gap between germline ends came to 13 bases. The CDR3 reads CASSRDLMGNQPQHF. DNA for the CDR3: TGTGCCAGCAGTAGGGACTTAATGGGCAATCAGCCCCAGCATTTT.